The 7 T cell receptor beta chains below were found in one sample sequenced in a study of T cell repertoires in cytomegalovirus infection. TCRdb processed the reads anew with MiXCR; each CDR3 protein has one entry. Of 140,000 to 150,000 distinct CDR3 sequences listed, more than 30% were seen once; the top ten hold roughly 47%. Which antigens these TCRs recognize remains unknown. The material sequenced was CD8+ T cells from cultured PBMCs, taken from culture after CMV antigen stimulation. All receptors come from a human donor in good health (CMV status not recorded). Some clones in this sample may be carry-over from other donors' samples.

The table lists this clonotype with a few counts. The J gene is TRBJ2-5, the V gene TRBV2; 7 nucleotides agree with TRBD1. Germline lookup yields CDR1 SNHLY and CDR2 FYNNEI. V shed 7 bases, J shed 7 bases, and the junction held 9 bases outside the gene matches. The CDR3 is made up of 13 amino acids. CDR3 bases: TGTGCCAGCAAAAGGGGGCCTCAGGGGACCCAGTACTTC. Its translation is CASKRGPQGTQYF. The full variable domain, rest sourced from reference TRBV2 and TRBJ2-5, is EPEVTQTPSHQVTQMGQEVILRCVPISNHLYFYWYRQILGQKVEFLVSFYNNEISEKSEIFDDQFSVERPDGSNFTLKIRSTKLEDSAMYFCASKRGPQGTQYFGPGTRLLVL.

This clonotype was detected many times. The chain combines TRBV6-5 with TRBJ2-2; unclear D gene. The V end was cut by 6 bases, the J end by 4 bases, with 15 bases between. Germline CDR1 MNHEY, CDR2 SVGAGI. The CDR3 length is 15 residues. The CDR3 DNA reads as TGTGCCAGCAGGGTCTCCACTTGGGGCACCGGGGAGCTGTTTTTT. This sequence encodes CASRVSTWGTGELFF.

V gene TRBV6-6 combines with J gene TRBJ2-1; D gene unclear. The germline V gene has CDR1 MNHNY and CDR2 SVGAGI (reference sequence). The CDR3 runs 9 residues. V dropped 7 bases and J dropped 13 bases, with 8 bases sitting between them. CDR3 sequence: CASNIDQFF. Written as DNA, the CDR3 is TGTGCCAGCAACATCGACCAGTTCTTC.

This clonotype occurred many times. V usage is TRBV5-6 and J usage is TRBJ2-7; weak D call: TRBD2 (5 bases). The CDR3 runs to 12 residues. CDR1 is SGHDT, CDR2 YYEEEE, per germline. The germline V and J ends were trimmed by 4 bases and 11 bases, with 16 bases remaining between them. CDR3 region: CASSGAGEAEYF. Written as DNA, the CDR3 is TGTGCCAGCAGCGGAGCCGGGGAAGCGGAGTACTTC.

The chain's CDR3 is CASSVSALGLGTEAFF. The CDR3 DNA follows: TGTGCCAGCAGTGTATCAGCTTTGGGATTGGGAACTGAAGCTTTCTTT. The chain has TRBV2 and TRBJ1-1; D is ambiguous. V shed 4 bases and J shed 5 bases, with 20 bases lying between them. Germline V gene data show CDR1 as SNHLY and CDR2 as FYNNEI. This CDR3 region has 16 residues.

This clonotype was observed a handful of times. The chain combines TRBV7-9 with TRBJ1-4, with TRBD1 matching 11 bases. The CDR3 is 14 residues long. The germline V gene encodes CDR1 SEHNR and CDR2 FQNEAQ (reference sequence). The junction had 4 bases not matched to a gene; V was cut back by 5 bases and J by 8 bases. CDR3 in DNA: TGTGCCAGCAGCCGGACAGGGGGCAAGGAAAAACTGTTTTTT. It specifies CASSRTGGKEKLFF.

This chain uses TRBV20-1 with TRBJ2-5; TRBD2 aligns across 11 bases. CDR3 length equals 14 residues. The junction had 3 bases not matched to a gene; V was cut back by 6 bases and J by 0 bases. The germline V gene has CDR1 DFQATT and CDR2 SNEGSKA (reference sequence). The CDR3 protein is CSAKGLADQETQYF. CDR3 bases: TGCAGTGCGAAGGGACTAGCGGACCAAGAGACCCAGTACTTC.